This T cell receptor beta chain was captured in a study of radiotherapy plus CTLA-4 blockade in lung cancer. Note on this clone: Its antigen remains unknown.

Germline V CDR1 and CDR2: MDHEN, SYDVKM. Trimming took 5 bases from V and 5 from J; bases not matched to a gene: 11. The CDR3 loop spans 16 amino acids. Study conclusions and caveats: Subsequent to radiotherapy plus ipilimumab, tumor-derived TCR clones underwent expansion in blood. Early clonal dynamics of blood T cells, together with interferon-beta, were reported as the best response predictor.

Produced via immunoSEQ multiplex PCR; TCRdb's table is partial and in-frame only. The sample carries roughly 50,000 clones, more than 70% recorded once. The receptor comes from a human donor with non-small cell lung cancer whose response to radiotherapy plus ipilimumab could not be evaluated. The chain carries TRBV28 and TRBJ2-1; TRBD2 matches 8 bases. The source material was peripheral blood, sampled from a patient treated with radiotherapy plus ipilimumab. Here the CDR3 reads CASSLGLAGRDNEQFF. In DNA, the CDR3 is TGTGCCAGCAGTCTAGGACTAGCTGGTCGGGACAATGAGCAGTTCTTC.